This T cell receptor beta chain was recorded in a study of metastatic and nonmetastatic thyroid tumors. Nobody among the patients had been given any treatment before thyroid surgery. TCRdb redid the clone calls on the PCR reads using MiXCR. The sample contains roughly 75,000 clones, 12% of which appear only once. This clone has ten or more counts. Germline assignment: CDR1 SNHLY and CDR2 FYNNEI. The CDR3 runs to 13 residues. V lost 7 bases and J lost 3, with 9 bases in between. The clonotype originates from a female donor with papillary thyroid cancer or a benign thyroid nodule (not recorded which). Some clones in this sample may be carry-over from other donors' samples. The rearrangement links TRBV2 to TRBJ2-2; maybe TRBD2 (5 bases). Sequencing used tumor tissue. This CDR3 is CASKREYTGELFF. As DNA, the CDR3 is TGTGCCAGCAAGAGGGAGTACACCGGGGAGCTGTTTTTT. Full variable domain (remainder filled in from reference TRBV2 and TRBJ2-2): EPEVTQTPSHQVTQMGQEVILRCVPISNHLYFYWYRQILGQKVEFLVSFYNNEISEKSEIFDDQFSVERPDGSNFTLKIRSTKLEDSAMYFCASKREYTGELFFGEGSRLTVL.